This T cell receptor beta chain comes out of a study of control samples from healthy donors and cancer patients. TCRdb's table, derived via immunoSEQ multiplex PCR, lists solely in-frame clones and lacks some. The repertoire consists of under 200,000 clones, with 96% occurring once and the leading ten covering just over 1%. V shed 0 bases and J 8 bases; nucleotides not matched to a gene: 7. This CDR3 is built from 16 residues. The germline gives CDR1 PRHDT, CDR2 FYEKMQ (reference sequence). Sequencing was done on a sample of blood. The TCR was taken from a woman under 40 in good health. This chain links TRBV13 with TRBJ1-4; 9 positions match TRBD1. CDR3 amino acids: CASSLGHRGLREKLFF. For the CDR3, the DNA is TGTGCCAGCAGCTTAGGCCACAGGGGGCTGAGAGAAAAACTGTTTTTT.